What follows describes a single TCR beta chain. Its antigen is currently unknown. The data derive from a study of post-analysis software for immune sequencing data. Study as a whole: Recorded disease courses covered relapsing-remitting, secondary progressive and progressive-relapsing multiple sclerosis. Some patients had no subtype annotation. Study-wide findings and caveats: TRBV segments more frequent in patients than in controls numbered several and included TRBV5-6, TRBV5-1 and TRBV20-1. Those with multiple sclerosis, the patient group, showed significantly lower normalized Chao1 diversity than controls. F measure grouped same-batch samples tightly together.

TCR beta cDNA libraries had unique molecular identifiers. The T cell input of roughly 0.85 to 11 million gave roughly 0.5 million cDNA molecules. TCRdb reprocessed the PCR reads with MiXCR, giving one entry per CDR3 protein. This table has 750,000 to 900,000 distinct CDR3 sequences, about half appearing once. The CDR3 runs 15 residues. The V gene end was trimmed by 5 bases and the J gene end by 5 bases; junction bases not matched to a gene: 11. Germline CDR1 is SQVTM and CDR2 is ANQGSEA. The sequence derives from a girl aged 5-17 years with multiple sclerosis. V gene TRBV29-1 combines with J gene TRBJ2-1, with 8 bases fitting TRBD2. The sequenced sample was blood. CDR3 amino acids: CSVPKPGLVNNEQFF. The CDR3 region has the DNA TGCAGCGTTCCAAAACCGGGACTAGTTAACAATGAGCAGTTCTTC.